This T cell receptor (beta chain) came from a study of cytotoxic CD8 clonotypes in ibrutinib-treated CLL. In the study overall: Each sample contained, on average, about 250,000 productive templates and nearly 95,000 productive rearrangements.

V shed 4 bases and J shed 0 bases, with 14 bases lying between them. The germline V gene encodes CDR1 SNHLY and CDR2 FYNNEI. The CDR3 sequence is 16 residues long. With regard to this clone: Its antigen is unidentified.

Study-wide results and limits: Shared public clonotypes were rare, and on treatment they either got smaller or stayed the same. Measured clonality at baseline was greater than in age-matched healthy donors and tracked with circulating CD8+ T-cell counts.

Researchers set a sequencing depth target of 1 in 200,000 to 1 in 1 million T cells. Some clones are missing from TCRdb's copy, which holds only in-frame ones; the method was immunoSEQ multiplex PCR. The sample includes roughly 130,000 clones, approximately 89% seen only once; the top ten take 10% to 11%. V and J are TRBV2 and TRBJ2-3; D is perhaps TRBD1 (5 bases). The specimen comprised PBMCs, sampled after 12 months of ibrutinib treatment. This clonotype originated in a human donor with chronic lymphocytic leukemia. The CDR3 spells CASSVQGTTSTDTQYF. CDR3 nucleotide sequence: TGTGCCAGCAGTGTGCAGGGAACGACAAGCACAGATACGCAGTATTTT.